This T cell receptor (beta chain) derives from a study of control samples from healthy donors and cancer patients (dated by TCRdb to between 2020 and 2021). Library method: the immunoSEQ multiplex PCR assay. TCRdb holds this immuneACCESS table with in-frame rearrangements only. Some clones are missing; in checked studies, unresolved V genes explain under half, and the rest has no known cause. A total of 90,000 to 100,000 clones appear in this sample, roughly 83% of them only once. The top ten constitute roughly a tenth of the sample. The V end loses 6 bases and the J end loses 7 bases, and a stretch of 15 bases separates them. The CDR3 goes from the cysteine to the phenylalanine over 13 residues. The sequence is cut down to CDR3 DNA, 39 bases in frame from base 1. CDR1 and CDR2 are drawn from the germline V gene: MNHEY, SVGAGI. Comments on this clone: The target of this receptor is not known. Within one base of it there is no much larger clone, and no base qualities were kept.

Sequencing was performed on blood. The rearranged chain carries TRBV6-5 and TRBJ1-2; the best D guess is TRBD1, with 5 bases matching. This receptor was identified in a woman younger than 45 in good health. CDR3 reads: CASRRDSGRGYTF. The DNA is TGTGCCAGCAGGCGGGACTCTGGACGTGGCTACACCTTC.